This T cell receptor (beta chain) was documented in a study of T cells after yellow fever vaccination. Study-level results: Among all clonotypes, a small share was observed in both CD4 and CD8 compartments. Re-detected after boosting: most primary clones, 96% of CD4 and roughly 88% of CD8.

Many counts were recorded for this clonotype. Generation of TCR cDNA used 5'RACE template switching (which added a universal primer site and UMIs). MiXCR, applied by TCRdb to the 5' RACE reads, yields one record per CDR3 protein. The table records more than 25,000 distinct CDR3 sequences, under 5.5% of them present only once. This receptor was identified in a man aged 30-40 years who received the YFV17D yellow fever vaccine. This specimen consisted of PBMCs, either bulk or a sorted T-cell subset (CD4+, CD8+, memory, or dextramer-sorted; not recorded which), obtained 15 days after the yellow fever booster vaccination.

The CDR3 nucleotides read TGTGCCAGCAGCCAATTTATCGTTCGGCAGTTCTTC. It specifies CASSQFIVRQFF. The V and J genes are TRBV3-1 and TRBJ2-1; the D is unclear. Trimming removed 2 bases at V and 12 bases at J, with 11 bases between. CDR1 and CDR2 from the germline V gene are LGHDT and YNNKEL (reference sequence). The CDR3 covers 12 residues.